The text below deals with one T cell receptor (beta chain). The record originates from a study of blood T cell repertoires in COVID-19. Study context: Acute and convalescent COVID-19 specimens originated in the United States, Italy and Spain. The cDNA or gDNA used as material had been derived from T cells, B-cell-depleted T cells, or PBMCs.

Enrollment of patients from Seattle took place during active infection, with longitudinal follow-up. Germline assignment: CDR1 SEHNR and CDR2 FQNEAQ (reference sequence). The V gene end was trimmed by 5 bases and the J gene end by 0 bases; junction bases not matched to a gene: 10. The CDR3 extends over 19 amino acids. In the original workflow: From reference gene primer amplification, estimates of nucleated cell counts were derived. The method was immunoSEQ multiplex PCR; TCRdb's version includes in-frame clones alone and lacks a portion of them. That table supplies the V and J calls and clone size; D and trimming were determined from the DNA. The sample gives some 200,000 clones, about 88% of which show up once; 15% to 20% is in the top ten.

V is TRBV7-9 and J is TRBJ2-3, with 14 bases that match TRBD2. The sequence came from a middle-aged man with COVID-19, enrolled during active disease. The source material was peripheral blood. The CDR3 nucleotides are TGTGCCAGCAGCCAGTGGGGACTAGCGGGAGCGTGGAGCACAGATACGCAGTATTTT. It encodes CASSQWGLAGAWSTDTQYF.